This is a list of T cell receptor beta chains from one sample in a study of shared clonotypes between healthy human individuals. Some clones are missing from TCRdb's copy, which holds only in-frame ones; the method was immunoSEQ multiplex PCR. The sample lists 400,000 to 600,000 clones, 90% to 97% occurring once. The sample consisted of naive CD4+ T cells sorted from blood. The receptor source for this set is a woman aged 25-40 years in good health. The CDR3 runs from the conserved cysteine through the conserved F or W. The D gene is left open where the match is weak. Rows give clone size only sometimes, using once, few, many, or a class for an expanded clone.

V gene	D gene	J gene	clone size	CDR3 DNA	CDR3 protein
TRBV25-1	NA	TRBJ1-4	NA	TGTGCCAGCAGTATTAATGGGGGGGAAAAACTGTTTTTT	CASSINGGEKLFF
TRBV27	NA	TRBJ1-1	once	TGTGCCAGCAGACCCGGCAGGGGATTGACTAACACTGAAGCTTTCTTT	CASRPGRGLTNTEAFF
TRBV7-9	TRBD2	TRBJ2-2	NA	TGTGCCAGCACCCGGGAGGCGGGGAACACCGGGGAGCTGTTTTTT	CASTREAGNTGELFF
TRBV28	NA	TRBJ1-1	NA	TGTGCCAGCAGTTCCCCGGGGACTGAAGCTTTCTTT	CASSSPGTEAFF
TRBV2	NA	TRBJ1-5	NA	TGTGCCAGCAGCAAAACAGGGACCCCTCAGCCCCAGCATTTT	CASSKTGTPQPQHF
TRBV5-4	NA	TRBJ1-1	NA	TGTGCCAGCAGCTTGGGCCAACAGACGAACACTGAAGCTTTCTTT	CASSLGQQTNTEAFF
TRBV7-9	NA	TRBJ2-7	once	TGTGCCAGCAGCCCCGCTGCCGAGCAGTACTTC	CASSPAAEQYF
TRBV19	TRBD2	TRBJ2-3	NA	TGTGCCAGTAGGGCGGGAGGGCCGGGAACAGATACGCAGTATTTT	CASRAGGPGTDTQYF
TRBV4-1	NA	TRBJ1-2	NA	TGCGCCAGCAGCCAAGACTTCAACGGCTACACCTTC	CASSQDFNGYTF
TRBV6-1	TRBD1	TRBJ2-7	NA	TGTGCCAGCAGTGGTAGGACAGGGGCGAAGGACGAGCAGTACTTC	CASSGRTGAKDEQYF
TRBV9	NA	TRBJ2-5	NA	TGTGCCAGCAGCTTGGACACTCAAGAGACCCAGTACTTC	CASSLDTQETQYF
TRBV28	NA	TRBJ2-2	NA	TGTGCCTACGGGGGGCCGAACACCGGGGAGCTGTTTTTT	CAYGGPNTGELFF
TRBV7-2	NA	TRBJ2-7	NA	TGTGCCAGCAGCTTTCAGGGGATGACCTACGAGCAGTACTTC	CASSFQGMTYEQYF
TRBV10-3	NA	TRBJ2-7	NA	TGTGCCATCAGTCTGACGGGAAGCTCCTACGAGCAGTACTTC	CAISLTGSSYEQYF
TRBV5-4	TRBD2	TRBJ2-3	NA	TGTGCCACTACCCCGCGGGAGGGTACAGATACGCAGTATTTT	CATTPREGTDTQYF
TRBV7-9	NA	TRBJ2-7	NA	TGTGCCAGCAGCTTTACCCCCTCGGGGCCCCAATACGAGCAGTACTTC	CASSFTPSGPQYEQYF
TRBV19	NA	TRBJ1-3	NA	TGTGCCAGTAGTATACTCTCGTCGGCCAGCGGAAACACCATATATTTT	CASSILSSASGNTIYF
TRBV7-9	NA	TRBJ1-1	NA	TGTGCCAGCAGCCCGACAGGGAACACTGAAGCTTTCTTT	CASSPTGNTEAFF
TRBV25-1	NA	TRBJ1-3	NA	TGTGCCAGCAGTGAATCCTATGGAAACACCATATATTTT	CASSESYGNTIYF
TRBV6-5	TRBD2	TRBJ2-2	NA	TGTGCCAGCTCCCGGGAGGGCCTTACCGGGGAGCTGTTTTTT	CASSREGLTGELFF
TRBV18	TRBD2	TRBJ2-5	NA	TGTGCCAGCTCACCGAGGGACGTGAGCCGGACTAGCCAAGAGACCCAGTACTTC	CASSPRDVSRTSQETQYF
TRBV7-2	NA	TRBJ2-7	NA	TGTGCCAGCAGCTTAAGTGCGGGGAGCTCCTACGAGCAGTACTTC	CASSLSAGSSYEQYF
TRBV28	NA	TRBJ1-5	NA	TGTGCCAGCCGCCCCTCGTACAGTCCGCCCCAGCATTTT	CASRPSYSPPQHF
TRBV4-1	NA	TRBJ2-3	once	TGCGCCAGCAGCCTAGCCCGACTAGGCTTTGTGGGGGATACGCAGTATTTT	CASSLARLGFVGDTQYF
TRBV19	NA	TRBJ1-1	NA	TGTGCCAGTAGTATAGATCGTCGGGGGCCCACTGAAGCTTTCTTT	CASSIDRRGPTEAFF
TRBV29-1	TRBD1	TRBJ2-7	once	TGCAGCGTCAGACAGGGCAAATCCTACGAGCAGTACTTC	CSVRQGKSYEQYF
TRBV7-9	TRBD2	TRBJ2-2	NA	TGTGCCAGCACCACAATAGCGGGAGGGAACACCGGGGAGCTGTTTTTT	CASTTIAGGNTGELFF
TRBV5-4	NA	TRBJ2-5	NA	TGTGCCAGCAGCTTGGGACAGAGCCAAGAGACCCAGTACTTC	CASSLGQSQETQYF
TRBV2	NA	TRBJ1-4	NA	TGTGCCAGCACCAAGACAGGCGCTAATGAAAAACTGTTTTTT	CASTKTGANEKLFF
TRBV9	NA	TRBJ1-3	NA	TGTGCCAGCAGCACACGGACTGGAAACACCATATATTTT	CASSTRTGNTIYF
TRBV28	NA	TRBJ2-1	NA	TGTGCCAGCATACTAGGGAGTCTGAACAATGAGCAGTTCTTC	CASILGSLNNEQFF
TRBV4-1	NA	TRBJ2-1	NA	TGCGCCAGCAGCCAAATAGACAGGCGGGATTACAATGAGCAGTTCTTC	CASSQIDRRDYNEQFF
TRBV30	NA	TRBJ1-1	NA	TGTGCCTGGAGTCCCAGAAATAACAGGGATAGAGCTTTCTTT	CAWSPRNNRDRAFF
TRBV6-5	NA	TRBJ2-7	NA	TGTGCCAGCAGTTACTCAGGAGACCTTACCTACGAGCAGTACTTC	CASSYSGDLTYEQYF
TRBV4-1	NA	TRBJ1-4	NA	TGCGCCAGCAGCCTTAGTCCGTTGGGTGAAAAACTGTTTTTT	CASSLSPLGEKLFF
TRBV7-8	TRBD2	TRBJ2-7	NA	TGTGCCAGCAGCTTCGGTGGGCTAGCGGGGTCCTACGAGCAGTACTTC	CASSFGGLAGSYEQYF
TRBV27	TRBD2	TRBJ2-7	NA	TGTGCCAGCAGTTTAACGACTAGCGGGAGGTACGAGCAGTACTTC	CASSLTTSGRYEQYF
TRBV11-2	NA	TRBJ1-1	NA	TGTGCCAGCAGCTTAGCAGGGAGCTTAGCTTTCTTT	CASSLAGSLAFF
TRBV28	NA	TRBJ1-6	NA	TGTGCCAGCAGTCCTGACCAATATAATTCACCCCTCCACTTT	CASSPDQYNSPLHF
TRBV6-6	NA	TRBJ2-7	NA	TGTGCCAGCAGTTACTCGTCGAACGAGCAGTACTTC	CASSYSSNEQYF
TRBV7-2	NA	TRBJ2-5	NA	TGTGCCAGCAGTCTTACCCCTAAGAGTGAGACCCAGTACTTC	CASSLTPKSETQYF
TRBV11-2	NA	TRBJ1-2	NA	TGTGCCAGCAGCTTAGTAATGAGGGGGTCTGGTAACTATGGCTACACCTTC	CASSLVMRGSGNYGYTF
TRBV5-1	NA	TRBJ2-3	NA	TGCGCCAGCAGCAGGCCGGATAGCACAGATACGCAGTATTTT	CASSRPDSTDTQYF
TRBV6-5	NA	TRBJ1-1	NA	TGTGCCAGCAGAAAACAGGACAGAGTGAACACTGAAGCTTTCTTT	CASRKQDRVNTEAFF
TRBV18	NA	TRBJ1-4	NA	TGTGCCAGCTCACCAGGGGCAGGGAAGGAAAAACTGTTTTTT	CASSPGAGKEKLFF
TRBV5-4	NA	TRBJ2-2	NA	TGTGCCAGCAGCTTACAGGGTTCCGGGGAGCTGTTTTTT	CASSLQGSGELFF
TRBV5-4	TRBD1	TRBJ2-7	NA	TGTGCCAGCAGCTTGGACGGGACAGGGGCAACCTACGAGCAGTACTTC	CASSLDGTGATYEQYF
TRBV7-8	TRBD1	TRBJ2-3	NA	TGTGCCAGCAGCTTAGATCGGACAGGTCCGTTTTTGGATACGCAGTATTTT	CASSLDRTGPFLDTQYF
TRBV27	TRBD2	TRBJ2-1	NA	TGTGCCAGCAGTCCCTATCCCGGGCTAGCGGGAGGGCCAAGTGAGCAGTTCTTC	CASSPYPGLAGGPSEQFF
TRBV18	NA	TRBJ1-2	once	TGTGCCAGCTCAAGATGGGACGCCACCCCCGGCTACACCTTC	CASSRWDATPGYTF
TRBV5-5	NA	TRBJ2-7	NA	TGTGCCAGCAGAACGGGACCAGGATTCTACGAGCAGTACTTC	CASRTGPGFYEQYF
TRBV28	TRBD1	TRBJ1-5	NA	TGTGCCAGCAGCGCACAGGGGGCTGAACAGCCCCAGCATTTT	CASSAQGAEQPQHF
TRBV7-9	NA	TRBJ1-1	NA	TGTGCCAGCAGCTCTTATGGGAGGGGAGCGCTCATGAACACTGAAGCTTTCTTT	CASSSYGRGALMNTEAFF
TRBV28	NA	TRBJ1-5	NA	TGTGCCAGCATGGCCCCGACGAGGGGATATCAGCCCCAGCATTTT	CASMAPTRGYQPQHF
TRBV7-9	TRBD2	TRBJ2-1	NA	TGTGCCAGCAGCGGGGGGGCTAGCGGGACCCCTTTATACAATGAGCAGTTCTTC	CASSGGASGTPLYNEQFF
TRBV27	TRBD1	TRBJ2-5	NA	TGTGCCAGCAGTTTGACAGGGGGTTCGGAGACCCAGTACTTC	CASSLTGGSETQYF
TRBV5-1	TRBD1	TRBJ1-3	few	TGCGCCAGCAGCTCGACAGGGGCTGGAAACACCATATATTTT	CASSSTGAGNTIYF
TRBV13	NA	TRBJ2-7	NA	TGTGCCAGCAGCTCAGCGGACGGATCCCGCTCCCCCTCCTACGAGCAGTACTTC	CASSSADGSRSPSYEQYF